This TCR beta chain was sequenced during a study of Ad26.COV2.S vaccination and SARS-CoV-2 variants. Study-wide context: The COV1001 Ad26.COV2.S trial arm included the donor. Ad26.COV2.S, an intramuscular injection, was given once or twice 56 days apart. Study-wide points: Measurement of non-spike TCR breadth gave similar results in vaccine and placebo recipients.

Regarding treatment: some 19 received Ad26.COV2.S at low or high dose, single or two shots; 5 received placebo; per-sample allocation not given. Samples came from day 63 after the first vaccine or placebo injection. Trimming took 5 bases from V and 8 from J, leaving 18 bases between them. This CDR3 has 14 amino acids. Germline-derived CDR1 and CDR2 are SGHVS and FQNEAQ. Using immunoSEQ multiplex PCR, the repertoire was profiled, and TCRdb retains in-frame clones only, with some absent. The data contain around 450,000 clones, roughly 90% of them singletons. This clone has only a few counts. Its matching antigen is unknown.

The sequence derives from a person between 18 and 59 years old who received the Ad26.COV2.S COVID-19 vaccine or a placebo. The sample was peripheral blood, taken in a trial of Ad26.COV2.S vaccine versus placebo. The chain has TRBV7-8 and TRBJ1-2; D is undetermined. The CDR3: CASSTSGPLWGYTF. CDR3 sequence (DNA): TGTGCCAGCAGCACAAGTGGTCCCTTGTGGGGCTACACCTTC.